The 20 T cell receptor beta chains presented below share a single source sample, sequenced in a study of metastatic and nonmetastatic thyroid tumors. Patients underwent thyroid surgery, and none had received any treatment before it. MiXCR reprocessed the PCR reads for TCRdb. The sample has under 50,000 clones; under 20% are singletons. The sequenced sample consisted of tumor tissue. The receptors here all came from a female donor with papillary thyroid cancer or a benign thyroid nodule (not recorded which). Some clones in this sample may be carry-over from other donors' samples.

The sample holds many counts of this clone. Other DNA sequences from this sample encode an identical CDR3 as well. V and J are TRBV10-2 and TRBJ1-1, with 9 bases identical to TRBD1. CDR1 is WSHSY and CDR2 is SAAADI in the germline V gene. Trimming cost V 6 bases and J 6 bases; bases outside gene matches: 2. The CDR3 has 12 residues. CDR3 protein: CASRTGGSEAFF. CDR3 DNA: TGCGCCAGCAGGACAGGGGGATCTGAAGCTTTCTTT.

To note about this clone: With a much larger clone just one base away, this may be a read error. J is TRBJ2-7 and V is TRBV15; 7 bases map to TRBD2. V lost 3 bases and J lost 2; bases outside the gene matches: 4. The germline gives CDR1 LNHNV, CDR2 YYDKDF (reference sequence). This CDR3 comprises 14 residues. Here the CDR3 reads CATSRERGAYEQYF. In DNA form, the CDR3 reads TGTGCCACCAGCAGGGAACGGGGGGCCTACGAGCAGTACTTC. The variable domain in full, completed from reference TRBV15 and TRBJ2-7, reads DAMVIQNPRYQVTQFGKPVTLSCSQTLNHNVMYWYQQKSSQAPKLLFHYYDKDFNNEADTPDNFQSRRPNTSFCFLDIRSPGLGDTAMYLCATSRERGAYEQYFGPGTRLTVT.

There are many counts of this clone. The chain recombines TRBV7-9 with TRBJ2-1; 8 positions match TRBD2. Looked up from germline, CDR1 is SEHNR and CDR2 is FQNEAQ (reference sequence). Unmatched junction bases numbered 11, after V lost 4 bases and J lost 3 bases. The CDR3 spans 17 residues. The CDR3 protein is CASSSPPGLGLYNEQFF. CDR3 sequence (DNA): TGTGCCAGCAGCTCACCGCCGGGACTAGGGCTCTACAATGAGCAGTTCTTC.

This sequence joins TRBV4-3 and TRBJ2-6, with TRBD2 as a possible D gene (6 bases). V lost 4 bases, J lost 3 bases, and 16 bases lay in between. Germline V gene sequence: CDR1 LGHNA, CDR2 YSLEER. The CDR3 runs to 17 residues. The CDR3 loop reads CASSPVGGRYGANVLTF. The CDR3 DNA reads as TGCGCCAGCAGCCCCGTAGGAGGGCGGTATGGGGCCAACGTCCTGACTTTC.

This clone was found many times. J is TRBJ2-5 and V is TRBV2; 9 nucleotides match TRBD2. Germline V lookup: CDR1 SNHLY, CDR2 FYNNEI. With V trimmed by 8 bases and J by 5 bases, 15 bases remained unmatched. The CDR3 has 16 amino acids. CDR3 DNA sequence: TGTGCCAGCCGTCAAGCAGCGGGAGGAGAAGAGGAGACCCAGTACTTC. As protein: CASRQAAGGEEETQYF.

This clone was detected only a few times. A much larger clone differs by one base, so this may be a read error. The rearrangement joins TRBV11-2 to TRBJ2-3; D unresolved. CDR1 and CDR2 (germline): SGHAT, FQNNGV. The CDR3 sequence is 14 residues long. Trimming cost V 2 bases and J 6 bases, with 12 bases left between them. CDR3 coding DNA: TGTGCCAGCAGCTTAATTATCATGGGGGATACGCAGTATTTT. Encoded protein: CASSLIIMGDTQYF.

This clone was seen at least ten times. J is TRBJ2-7 and V is TRBV13, with 13 nucleotides matching TRBD2. The CDR3 contains 20 residues. V lost 4 bases and J lost 3; bases outside the gene matches: 18. The germline gives CDR1 PRHDT, CDR2 FYEKMQ (reference sequence). CDR3 in DNA: TGTGCCAGCAGCTCACCTGGACTAGCGGGAGTTAAAGGGAGAGACTACGAGCAGTACTTC. Translation gives CASSSPGLAGVKGRDYEQYF.

V gene TRBV18 combines with J gene TRBJ1-2; 7 nucleotides match TRBD1. There are 12 residues in the CDR3. The germline V gene encodes CDR1 KGHSH and CDR2 LQKENI. Losses at the gene ends were 3 bases for V and 5 bases for J; bases not matched to a gene: 0. CDR3 loop: CASSPTGYGYTF. In DNA form, the CDR3 reads TGTGCCAGCTCACCGACAGGGTATGGCTACACCTTC.

At least ten counts were recorded for this clone. A much larger clone is a single base away; this may be a read error. The same CDR3 can be traced to other DNA sequences in this sample. This chain links TRBV5-1 with TRBJ2-5; D call uncertain. Germline V lookup: CDR1 SGHRS, CDR2 YFSETQ. This CDR3 comprises 11 residues. The germline V and J ends were trimmed by 2 bases and 3 bases, with 2 bases remaining between them. CDR3 in DNA: TGCGCCAGCAGCTTAGAAGAGACCCAGTACTTC. Residues: CASSLEETQYF.

The CDR3 DNA reads as TGCAGTGTGCAGACTAACACTGAAGCTTTCTTT. As protein: CSVQTNTEAFF. The rearrangement joins TRBV20-1 to TRBJ1-1; no definite D call. CDR3 size: 11 residues. The V and J ends lost 7 bases and 2 bases respectively, with 8 bases between them. From germline, CDR1 is DFQATT and CDR2 SNEGSKA (reference sequence).

The chain uses TRBV7-9 and TRBJ2-7; D remains ambiguous. The germline gives CDR1 SEHNR, CDR2 FQNEAQ (reference sequence). The CDR3 spans 14 residues. Trimming stripped 6 bases from V and 5 bases from J, with 17 bases between. Here the CDR3 DNA reads TGTGCCAGCAGTATGGGCGCGGCTCTCCACGAGCAGTACTTC. It yields the protein CASSMGAALHEQYF.

This clone has at least ten counts. The chain recombines TRBV6-1 with TRBJ2-7; no reliable D call. The CDR3 consists of 12 residues. Trimming shortened V by 6 bases and J by 3 bases, and 9 bases separated the two germline ends. Germline assignment: CDR1 MNHNS and CDR2 SASEGT. The CDR3 nucleotides read TGTGCCAGCAGCGACGACCGCTACGAGCAGTACTTC. Translating gives CASSDDRYEQYF.

At least ten counts were recorded for this clone. The J gene is TRBJ2-7, the V gene TRBV18, with D unresolved. The ends were cut back, 3 bases at V and 0 bases at J, with 3 bases in the middle. In germline, CDR1 is KGHSH, CDR2 LQKENI. The CDR3 has 12 residues. CDR3: CASSPDSYEQYF. Here the CDR3 DNA reads TGTGCCAGCTCACCCGACTCCTACGAGCAGTACTTC. Variable domain in full (rest from reference TRBV18 and TRBJ2-7): NAGVMQNPRHLVRRRGQEARLRCSPMKGHSHVYWYRQLPEEGLKFMVYLQKENIIDESGMPKERFSAEFPKEGPSILRIQQVVRGDSAAYFCASSPDSYEQYFGPGTRLTVT.

This clone is medium-sized by share. The V gene is TRBV6-6, the J gene TRBJ2-7; D is possibly TRBD1 (6 bases). The CDR3 extends over 13 amino acids. Deletions cut 3 bases from V and 4 bases from J, with 10 bases between. CDR1 is MNHNY, CDR2 SVGAGI, per germline (reference sequence). CDR3 nucleotides: TGTGCCAGCAGTTATGGGACACTATACGAGCAGTACTTC. Its translation: CASSYGTLYEQYF.

This clone was counted ten times or more. The rearrangement joins TRBV7-2 to TRBJ2-3, with 9 bases identical to TRBD2. In germline, CDR1 is SGHTA, CDR2 FQGNSA. The CDR3 is made up of 16 amino acids. Trimming at V came to 0 bases and at J to 5 bases, leaving 6 bases not matched to a gene. The chain's CDR3 is CASSLARRGGQDTQYF. CDR3 nucleotide sequence: TGTGCCAGCAGCTTAGCGAGGCGGGGGGGCCAAGATACGCAGTATTTT. Full variable domain (missing parts from reference TRBV7-2 and TRBJ2-3): GAGVSQSPSNKVTEKGKDVELRCDPISGHTALYWYRQSLGQGLEFLIYFQGNSAPDKSGLPSDRFSAERTGGSVSTLTIQRTQQEDSAVYLCASSLARRGGQDTQYFGPGTRLTVL.

On this clone: With a much larger clone just one base away, this may be a read error. The genes are TRBV9 and TRBJ2-3; 10 nucleotides line up with TRBD2. Trimming took 4 bases from V and 2 from J; bases not matched to a gene: 10. The CDR3 totals 17 residues. Germline lookup yields CDR1 SGDLS and CDR2 YYNGEE. CDR3 protein: CASSPLGLAGVTDTQYF. CDR3 DNA: TGTGCCAGCAGCCCCCTCGGGCTAGCGGGGGTCACAGATACGCAGTATTTT.

This clone occurred many times. This chain joins TRBV15 and TRBJ1-1, with 7 bases lining up with TRBD1. Trimming took 1 base from V and 0 from J; bases not matched to a gene: 2. Germline V gene lookup returns CDR1 LNHNV and CDR2 YYDKDF (reference sequence). The CDR3 is made up of 15 amino acids. CDR3 region: CATSRGGQLNTEAFF. The CDR3, as DNA: TGTGCCACCAGCAGAGGGGGACAGTTGAACACTGAAGCTTTCTTT.

This clone was counted ten times or more. The gene calls are TRBV5-1 and TRBJ2-2, with 10 bases matching TRBD2. Looked up from germline, CDR1 is SGHRS and CDR2 is YFSETQ. Trimming cost V 4 bases and J 3 bases; bases outside gene matches: 15. The CDR3 runs 19 residues. CDR3 region: CASSAYSPSGSSYTGELFF. CDR3 bases: TGCGCCAGCAGCGCCTACTCTCCTAGCGGGAGTTCTTACACCGGGGAGCTGTTTTTT.

This chain uses TRBV28 with TRBJ2-7; TRBD1 matches 9 bases. Per the germline V gene, CDR1 is MDHEN and CDR2 is SYDVKM. V shed 6 bases and J 6 bases; nucleotides not matched to a gene: 12. The CDR3 totals 15 residues. CDR3: CASSSNPGQGSEQYF. The CDR3 coding sequence is TGTGCCAGCAGCTCAAACCCGGGACAGGGCTCCGAGCAGTACTTC.

This clone showed up many times. The rearrangement links TRBV7-2 to TRBJ2-2, with 7 nucleotides matching TRBD1. The V segment lost 3 bases and the J segment 6 bases; nucleotides outside the gene matches: 1. The length of the CDR3 is 13 residues. In germline, CDR1 is SGHTA, CDR2 FQGNSA. The CDR3 sequence is CASSFTGAGELFF. The CDR3, as DNA: TGTGCCAGCAGCTTTACAGGGGCCGGGGAGCTGTTTTTT.